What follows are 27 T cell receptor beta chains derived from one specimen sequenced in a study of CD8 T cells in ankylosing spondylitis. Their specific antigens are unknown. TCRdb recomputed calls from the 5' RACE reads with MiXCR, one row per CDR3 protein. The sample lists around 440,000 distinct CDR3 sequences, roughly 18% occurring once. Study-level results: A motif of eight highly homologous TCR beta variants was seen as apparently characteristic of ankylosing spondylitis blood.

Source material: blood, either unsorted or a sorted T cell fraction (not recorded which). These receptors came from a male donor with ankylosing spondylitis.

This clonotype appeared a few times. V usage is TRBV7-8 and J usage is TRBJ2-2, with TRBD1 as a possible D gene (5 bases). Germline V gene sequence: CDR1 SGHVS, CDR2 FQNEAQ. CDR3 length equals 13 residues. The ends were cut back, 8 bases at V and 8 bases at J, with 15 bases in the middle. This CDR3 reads CASGAYSGGELFF. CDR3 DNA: TGTGCCAGCGGGGCTTATAGTGGAGGGGAGCTGTTTTTT. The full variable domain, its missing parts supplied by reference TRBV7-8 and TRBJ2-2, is GAGVSQSPRYKVAKRGQDVALRCDPISGHVSLFWYQQALGQGPEFLTYFQNEAQLDKSGLPSDRFFAERPEGSVSTLKIQRTQQEDSAVYLCASGAYSGGELFFGEGSRLTVL.

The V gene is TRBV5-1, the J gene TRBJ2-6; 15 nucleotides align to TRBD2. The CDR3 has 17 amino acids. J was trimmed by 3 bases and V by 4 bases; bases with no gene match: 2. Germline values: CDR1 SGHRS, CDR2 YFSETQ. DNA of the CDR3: TGCGCCAGCAGCACGGGACTAGCGGGGGGTGGGGCCAACGTCCTGACTTTC. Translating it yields CASSTGLAGGGANVLTF.

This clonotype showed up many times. CDR3 nucleotide sequence: TGTGCCAGCTCAAGAGGGACGGACAACTATGGCTACACCTTC. Protein: CASSRGTDNYGYTF. This chain uses TRBV18 with TRBJ1-2; a possible D gene is TRBD1 (5 bases). V was pared by 5 bases and J by 2 bases, with 12 bases between. This CDR3 is built from 14 residues. CDR1 KGHSH and CDR2 LQKENI come from the germline V gene.

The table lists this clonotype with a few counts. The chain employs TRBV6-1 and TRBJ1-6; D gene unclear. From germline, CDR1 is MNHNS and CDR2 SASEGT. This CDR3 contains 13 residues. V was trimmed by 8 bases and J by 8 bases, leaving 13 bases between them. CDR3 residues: CASYRQPDSPLHF. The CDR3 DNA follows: TGTGCCAGCTATAGGCAGCCGGATTCACCCCTCCACTTT.

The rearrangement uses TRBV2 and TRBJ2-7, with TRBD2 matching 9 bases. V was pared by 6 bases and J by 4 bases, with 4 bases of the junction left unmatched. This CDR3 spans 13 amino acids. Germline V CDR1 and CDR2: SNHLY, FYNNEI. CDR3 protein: CASRGTSFYEQYF. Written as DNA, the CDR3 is TGTGCCAGCAGGGGGACTAGCTTTTACGAGCAGTACTTC.

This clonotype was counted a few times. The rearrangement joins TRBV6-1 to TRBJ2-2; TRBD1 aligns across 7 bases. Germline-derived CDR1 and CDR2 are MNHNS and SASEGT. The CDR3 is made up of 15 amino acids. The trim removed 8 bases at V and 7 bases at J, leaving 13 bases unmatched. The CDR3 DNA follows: TGTGCCAGCCCGAGGGAGACAGGGTTGAGCGGGGAGCTGTTTTTT. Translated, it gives CASPRETGLSGELFF.

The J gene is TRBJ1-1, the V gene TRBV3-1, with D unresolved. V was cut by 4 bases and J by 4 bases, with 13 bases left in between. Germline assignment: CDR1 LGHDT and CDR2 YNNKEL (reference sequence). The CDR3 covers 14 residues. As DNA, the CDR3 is TGTGCCAGCAGCCCCCTCGGGGTACGCACTGAAGCTTTCTTT. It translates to CASSPLGVRTEAFF.

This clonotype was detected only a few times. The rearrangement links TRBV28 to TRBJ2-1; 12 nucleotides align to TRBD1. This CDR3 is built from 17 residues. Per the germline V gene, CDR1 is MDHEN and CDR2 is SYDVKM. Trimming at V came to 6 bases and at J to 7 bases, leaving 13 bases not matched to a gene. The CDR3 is CASSLSGTGGSRNEQFF. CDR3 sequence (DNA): TGTGCCAGCAGCCTTTCCGGGACAGGGGGCTCAAGGAATGAGCAGTTCTTC.

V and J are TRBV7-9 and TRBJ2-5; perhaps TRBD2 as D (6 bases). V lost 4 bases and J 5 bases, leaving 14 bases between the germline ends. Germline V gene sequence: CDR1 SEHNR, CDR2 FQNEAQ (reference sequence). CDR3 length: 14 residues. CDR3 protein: CASSSPPRGETQYF. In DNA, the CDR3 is TGTGCCAGCAGCTCTCCCCCTCGGGGGGAGACCCAGTACTTC.

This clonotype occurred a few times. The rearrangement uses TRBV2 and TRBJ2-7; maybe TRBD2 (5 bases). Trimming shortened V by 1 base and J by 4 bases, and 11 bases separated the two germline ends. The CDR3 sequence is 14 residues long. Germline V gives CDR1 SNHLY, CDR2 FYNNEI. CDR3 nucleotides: TGTGCCAGCAGTGAAGAGGTTAGAGGGTACGAGCAGTACTTC. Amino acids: CASSEEVRGYEQYF.

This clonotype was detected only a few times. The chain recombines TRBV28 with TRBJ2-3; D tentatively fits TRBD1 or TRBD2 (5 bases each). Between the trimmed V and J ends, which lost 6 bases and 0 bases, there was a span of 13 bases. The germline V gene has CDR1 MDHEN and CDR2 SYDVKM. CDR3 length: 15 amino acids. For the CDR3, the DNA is TGTGCCAGCAGCCCCCGTGGGGGAAGCACAGATACGCAGTATTTT. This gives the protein CASSPRGGSTDTQYF.

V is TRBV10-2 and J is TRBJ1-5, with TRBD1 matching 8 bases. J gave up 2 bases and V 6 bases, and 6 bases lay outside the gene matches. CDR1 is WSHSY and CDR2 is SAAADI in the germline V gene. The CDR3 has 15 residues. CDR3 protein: CASSPGGLGNQPQHF. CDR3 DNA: TGCGCCAGCAGCCCAGGGGGCTTGGGCAATCAGCCCCAGCATTTT.

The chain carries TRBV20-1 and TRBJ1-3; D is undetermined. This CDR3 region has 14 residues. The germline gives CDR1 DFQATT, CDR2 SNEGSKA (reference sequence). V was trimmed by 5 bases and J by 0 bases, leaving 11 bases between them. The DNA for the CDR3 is TGCAGTGCTTTGGACGGCAACTCTGGAAACACCATATATTTT. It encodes CSALDGNSGNTIYF.

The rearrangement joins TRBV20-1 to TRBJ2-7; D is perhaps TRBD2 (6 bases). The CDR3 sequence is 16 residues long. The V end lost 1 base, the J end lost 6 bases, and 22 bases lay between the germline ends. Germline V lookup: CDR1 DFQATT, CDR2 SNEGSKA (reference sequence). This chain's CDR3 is CSARAPSRGHVLEQYF. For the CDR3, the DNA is TGCAGTGCTAGAGCCCCCTCGCGGGGTCATGTCCTCGAGCAGTACTTC.

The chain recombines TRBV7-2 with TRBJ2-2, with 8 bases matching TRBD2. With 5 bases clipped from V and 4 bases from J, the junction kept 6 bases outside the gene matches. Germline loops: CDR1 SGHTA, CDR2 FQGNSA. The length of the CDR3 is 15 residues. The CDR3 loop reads CASSLGLGTTGELFF. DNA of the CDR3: TGTGCCAGCAGCCTGGGACTAGGCACCACCGGGGAGCTGTTTTTT.

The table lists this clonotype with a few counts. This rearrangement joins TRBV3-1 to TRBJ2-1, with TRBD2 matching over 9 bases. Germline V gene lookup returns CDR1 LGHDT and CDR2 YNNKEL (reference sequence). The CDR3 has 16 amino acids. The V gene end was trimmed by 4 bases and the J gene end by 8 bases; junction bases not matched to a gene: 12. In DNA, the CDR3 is TGTGCCAGCAGCCCGGGTTTTAGCGGGAGTGTGGATGAGCAGTTCTTC. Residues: CASSPGFSGSVDEQFF.

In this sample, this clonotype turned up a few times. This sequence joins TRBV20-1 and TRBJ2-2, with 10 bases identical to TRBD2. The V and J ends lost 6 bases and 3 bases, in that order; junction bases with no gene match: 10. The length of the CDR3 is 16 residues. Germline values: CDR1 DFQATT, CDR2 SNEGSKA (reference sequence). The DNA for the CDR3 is TGCAGTGCCAGTGGTGGGAGCGGGAGGGACACCGGGGAGCTGTTTTTT. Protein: CSASGGSGRDTGELFF.

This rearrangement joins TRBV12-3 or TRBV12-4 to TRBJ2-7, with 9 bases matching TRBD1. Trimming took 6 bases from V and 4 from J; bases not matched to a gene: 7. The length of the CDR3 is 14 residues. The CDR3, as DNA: TGTGCCAGCAGGGGGACAGGGCCACCTTACGAGCAGTACTTC. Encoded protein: CASRGTGPPYEQYF.

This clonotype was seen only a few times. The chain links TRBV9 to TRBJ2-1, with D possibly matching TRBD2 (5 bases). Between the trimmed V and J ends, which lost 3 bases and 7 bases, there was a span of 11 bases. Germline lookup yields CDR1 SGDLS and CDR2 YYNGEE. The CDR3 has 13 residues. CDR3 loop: CASSAHTRNEQFF. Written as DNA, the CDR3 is TGTGCCAGCAGCGCCCACACTAGGAATGAGCAGTTCTTC.

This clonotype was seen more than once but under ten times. The chain's CDR3 is CSVEGPWYEQYF. The CDR3 nucleotides read TGCAGCGTTGAAGGGCCGTGGTACGAGCAGTACTTC. The V call is TRBV29-1, the J call TRBJ2-7; D call uncertain. The CDR3 is 12 amino acids. The ends were cut back, 1 base at V and 4 bases at J, with 8 bases in the middle. Germline V gene sequence: CDR1 SQVTM, CDR2 ANQGSEA.

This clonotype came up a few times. CDR3 residues: CASSESAGRRASTDTQYF. In DNA form, the CDR3 reads TGTGCCAGCAGTGAATCGGCGGGAAGGAGAGCTAGCACAGATACGCAGTATTTT. The chain is built from TRBV2 and TRBJ2-3; D is perhaps TRBD2 (6 bases). This CDR3 is 18 amino acids long. CDR1 and CDR2 (germline): SNHLY, FYNNEI. V lost 2 bases to trimming and J lost 0 bases, with 18 bases between them.

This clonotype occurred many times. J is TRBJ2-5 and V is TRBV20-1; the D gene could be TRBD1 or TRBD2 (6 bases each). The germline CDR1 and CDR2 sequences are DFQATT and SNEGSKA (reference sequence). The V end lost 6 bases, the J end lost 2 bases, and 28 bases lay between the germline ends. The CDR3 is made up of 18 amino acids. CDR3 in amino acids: CSAPVGLVPGAYQETQYF. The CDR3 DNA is TGCAGTGCCCCTGTTGGACTGGTACCGGGGGCCTATCAAGAGACCCAGTACTTC.

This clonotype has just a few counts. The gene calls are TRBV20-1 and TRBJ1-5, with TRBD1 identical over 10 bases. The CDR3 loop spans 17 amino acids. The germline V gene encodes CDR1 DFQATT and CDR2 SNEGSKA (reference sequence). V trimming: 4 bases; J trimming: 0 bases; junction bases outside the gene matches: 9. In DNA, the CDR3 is TGCAGTGCTACCGGGACAGGGGCTCAATATAGCAATCAGCCCCAGCATTTT. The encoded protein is CSATGTGAQYSNQPQHF.

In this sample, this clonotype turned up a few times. The CDR3 coding sequence is TGCAGTGCTAGTGCCCTAGCGGGACCCTACGAGCAGTACTTC. Residues: CSASALAGPYEQYF. The genes are TRBV20-1 and TRBJ2-7; 9 nucleotides align to TRBD2. CDR3 length equals 14 residues. Germline values: CDR1 DFQATT, CDR2 SNEGSKA (reference sequence). The V gene end was trimmed by 3 bases and the J gene end by 2 bases; junction bases not matched to a gene: 5.

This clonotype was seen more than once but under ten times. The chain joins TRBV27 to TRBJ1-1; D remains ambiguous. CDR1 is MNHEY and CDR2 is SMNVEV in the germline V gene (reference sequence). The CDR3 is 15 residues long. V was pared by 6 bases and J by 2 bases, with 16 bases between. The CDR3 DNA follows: TGTGCCAGCAGGGACCTCCGGGCCCCAAACACTGAAGCTTTCTTT. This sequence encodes CASRDLRAPNTEAFF.

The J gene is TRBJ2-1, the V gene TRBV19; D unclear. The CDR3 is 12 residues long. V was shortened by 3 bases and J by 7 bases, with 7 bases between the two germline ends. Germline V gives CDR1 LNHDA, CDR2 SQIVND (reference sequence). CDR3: CASSIRGNEQFF. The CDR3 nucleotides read TGTGCCAGTAGTATCCGAGGAAATGAGCAGTTCTTC.

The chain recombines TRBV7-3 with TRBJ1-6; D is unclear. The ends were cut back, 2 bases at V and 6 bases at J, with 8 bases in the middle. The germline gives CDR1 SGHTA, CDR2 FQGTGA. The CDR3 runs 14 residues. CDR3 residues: CASSLGVGNSPLHF. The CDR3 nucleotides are TGTGCCAGCAGCTTAGGCGTGGGTAATTCACCCCTCCACTTT.